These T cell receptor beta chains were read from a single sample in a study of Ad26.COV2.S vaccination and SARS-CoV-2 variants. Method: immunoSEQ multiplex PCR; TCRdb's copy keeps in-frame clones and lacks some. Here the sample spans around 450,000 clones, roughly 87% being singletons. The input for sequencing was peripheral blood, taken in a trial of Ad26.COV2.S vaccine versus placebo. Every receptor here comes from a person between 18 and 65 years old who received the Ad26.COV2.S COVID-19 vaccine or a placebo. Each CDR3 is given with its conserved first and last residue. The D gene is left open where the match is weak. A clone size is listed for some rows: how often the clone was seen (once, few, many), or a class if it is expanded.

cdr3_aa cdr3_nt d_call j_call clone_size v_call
CSASGEAVYEQYF TGCAGTGCTAGTGGGGAGGCGGTCTACGAGCAGTACTTC . TRBJ2-7 . TRBV20-1
CASSPPGGNNNQPQHF TGTGCCAGCAGCCCCCCAGGAGGGAACAACAATCAGCCCCAGCATTTT . TRBJ1-5 . TRBV28
CASSLTPTYEQYF TGTGCCAGCAGCTTGACCCCAACCTACGAGCAGTACTTC . TRBJ2-7 . TRBV5-4
CASSLGLVTGELFF TGTGCCAGCAGCTTAGGTCTGGTCACCGGGGAGCTGTTTTTT . TRBJ2-2 . TRBV7-8
CASSHTLAGAPEQFF TGTGCCAGTAGCCATACTCTAGCGGGAGCCCCCGAGCAGTTCTTC TRBD2 TRBJ2-1 . TRBV19
CAISESVTGVPGNTIYF TGTGCCATCAGTGAGTCGGTAACAGGGGTTCCTGGAAACACCATATATTTT TRBD1 TRBJ1-3 . TRBV10-3
CASRMDQETQYF TGCGCCAGCAGGATGGATCAAGAGACCCAGTACTTC . TRBJ2-5 . TRBV5-1
CASSLGGDTQYF TGTGCCAGCAGCTTAGGAGGGGATACGCAGTATTTT . TRBJ2-3 . TRBV11-3
CASSRDGGSAGQHF TGTGCCAGCAGCCGTGACGGGGGGTCAGCAGGCCAGCATTTT . TRBJ1-5 . TRBV6-5
CASSPGTANYGYTF TGTGCCAGCAGCCCAGGGACAGCTAACTATGGCTACACCTTC TRBD1 TRBJ1-2 once TRBV5-4
CASSRTGGDNYGYTF TGCGCCAGCAGCAGGACAGGGGGGGATAACTATGGCTACACCTTC TRBD1 TRBJ1-2 . TRBV5-1
CASSTTGGYTF TGTGCCAGCAGTACAACAGGGGGCTACACCTTC . TRBJ1-2 . TRBV28
CASSIGTVNTEAFF TGTGCCAGTAGTATAGGGACAGTTAACACTGAAGCTTTCTTT . TRBJ1-1 . TRBV19
CAISEGWGTDEKLFF TGTGCCATCAGTGAAGGGTGGGGGACGGATGAAAAACTGTTTTTT . TRBJ1-4 . TRBV10-3
CASSPRSPGGLSKNIQYF TGTGCCAGCAGCCCCCGATCCCCAGGGGGCCTATCCAAAAACATTCAGTACTTC TRBD1 TRBJ2-4 . TRBV9
CASSPAPPWVGEQYF TGTGCCAGCAGCCCCGCTCCGCCGTGGGTGGGGGAGCAGTACTTC . TRBJ2-7 . TRBV7-9
CASSPKGAGGGTGELFF TGTGCCAGCAGCCCCAAGGGAGCGGGAGGAGGCACCGGGGAGCTGTTTTTT TRBD2 TRBJ2-2 . TRBV3-1/TRBV3-2
CAWSQGALLYGYTF TGTGCCTGGAGCCAGGGGGCTTTACTCTATGGCTACACCTTC TRBD1 TRBJ1-2 . TRBV30
CASISSGTSEAFF TGTGCCAGTATTTCCTCGGGGACAAGTGAAGCTTTCTTT . TRBJ1-1 . TRBV19
CASKSRVGNEQFF TGTGCCAGCAAGTCAAGGGTAGGCAATGAGCAGTTCTTC . TRBJ2-1 . TRBV27
CASSPGTGASGYNEQFF TGCGCCAGCAGCCCGGGGACAGGGGCCAGCGGGTACAATGAGCAGTTCTTC TRBD1 TRBJ2-1 . TRBV5-1
CASSLDAGQPQFF TGTGCCAGCAGCTTAGATGCGGGCCAGCCTCAGTTCTTC . TRBJ2-1 . TRBV7-2
CASSISINRQENQPQHF TGTGCCAGTAGTATATCGATAAATCGGCAGGAAAATCAGCCCCAGCATTTT . TRBJ1-5 . TRBV19
CANQPGTGGDYGYTF TGTGCCAATCAACCCGGGACAGGGGGTGACTATGGCTACACCTTC TRBD1 TRBJ1-2 . TRBV28
CASSPGGRSDTQYF TGCGCCAGCAGCCCCGGGGGCCGCTCAGATACGCAGTATTTT . TRBJ2-3 . TRBV10-2
CATSRGFGDTQYF TGTGCCACCAGTCGCGGGTTCGGGGATACGCAGTATTTT . TRBJ2-3 . TRBV24-1
CASSLFGPGELFF TGTGCCAGCAGTTTATTCGGCCCCGGGGAGCTGTTTTTT . TRBJ2-2 . TRBV12-3/TRBV12-4
CASSLDGGYQPQHF TGCGCCAGCAGCTTGGATGGGGGATATCAGCCCCAGCATTTT . TRBJ1-5 . TRBV5-1